Below are 19 T cell receptor beta chains sequenced from a single sample in a study of blood T cells in healthy people across ages. A J-beta primer mix and a sample-barcoded 5' primer were used in a second PCR of roughly 7 to 12 cycles. TCRdb re-analysed the 5' RACE reads in MiXCR, keeping a single row per CDR3 protein. The repertoire includes around 900,000 distinct CDR3 sequences, roughly 51% of them detected once, and about a fifth sits in the top ten. The sequenced sample consisted of blood. Receptors originate from a woman aged 60 to 75 in good health.

The genes are TRBV6-1 and TRBJ1-5; D unresolved. The CDR3 has 15 residues. Per the germline V gene, CDR1 is MNHNS and CDR2 is SASEGT. With 1 base removed from V and 2 bases from J, the gap between germline ends came to 9 bases. This CDR3 is CASSEVHGGNQPQHF. DNA of the CDR3: TGTGCCAGCAGTGAAGTTCATGGCGGCAATCAGCCCCAGCATTTT.

The chain recombines TRBV20-1 with TRBJ1-2; D gene ambiguous. V lost 3 bases to trimming and J lost 2 bases, with 13 bases between them. The germline V gene has CDR1 DFQATT and CDR2 SNEGSKA (reference sequence). CDR3 length: 14 residues. This chain's CDR3 is CSARGGVGNYGYTF. The CDR3 coding sequence is TGCAGTGCTAGGGGCGGGGTGGGGAACTATGGCTACACCTTC.

The rearrangement links TRBV20-1 to TRBJ2-1, with D perhaps TRBD2 (6 bases). CDR1 and CDR2 from the germline V gene are DFQATT and SNEGSKA (reference sequence). Trimming removed 5 bases at V and 4 bases at J, with 15 bases between. The length of the CDR3 is 14 residues. The CDR3 loop is CSASRTSGYNEQFF. The CDR3 DNA is TGCAGTGCTTCCCGTACCAGCGGGTACAATGAGCAGTTCTTC.

This clonotype was recorded only once. The chain is built from TRBV4-1 and TRBJ1-4; D is ambiguous. Germline V gives CDR1 MGHRA, CDR2 YSYEKL. V gave up 5 bases and J gave up 1 base, with 20 bases separating them. The CDR3 runs to 18 residues. CDR3 DNA: TGCGCCAGCAGCTTTTTGGCCCGCTCGGACGGAACTAATGAAAAACTGTTTTTT. It specifies CASSFLARSDGTNEKLFF.

The genes are TRBV19 and TRBJ2-7, with D tentatively TRBD1 (5 bases). CDR1 LNHDA and CDR2 SQIVND come from the germline V gene (reference sequence). The V end lost 6 bases, the J end lost 6 bases, and 15 bases lay between the germline ends. The CDR3 loop spans 13 amino acids. The CDR3 DNA reads TGTGCCAGTAGAGGACCAGGGAAATCCGAGCAGTACTTC. This gives the protein CASRGPGKSEQYF.

The chain couples TRBV3-1 to TRBJ2-5, with TRBD2 identical over 8 bases. Near its end, the DNA agrees better with TRBJ2-7, so the J call may be wrong. CDR3 length: 15 residues. Germline V gene lookup returns CDR1 LGHDT and CDR2 YNNKEL (reference sequence). The CDR3 loop reads CASSQDLGREGEQYF. The CDR3, as DNA: TGTGCCAGCAGCCAAGATTTGGGCCGGGAGGGCGAGCAGTACTTC.

V and J are TRBV29-1 and TRBJ2-7, with D possibly TRBD2 on 5 matching bases. The CDR3 has 12 residues. Germline V CDR1 and CDR2: SQVTM, ANQGSEA. V lost 7 bases and J lost 2, with 12 bases in between. The CDR3 is CSALGLTYEQYF. CDR3 DNA sequence: TGCAGCGCCTTAGGACTTACCTACGAGCAGTACTTC.

J is TRBJ1-2 and V is TRBV5-1, with D tentatively TRBD1 (5 bases). Deletions cut 0 bases from V and 4 bases from J, with 13 bases between. This CDR3 region has 15 residues. Germline CDR1 SGHRS, CDR2 YFSETQ. The CDR3 is CASSLGTGDSYGYTF. CDR3 coding DNA: TGCGCCAGCAGCTTGGGAACAGGAGACTCCTATGGCTACACCTTC.

This chain joins TRBV12-3 or TRBV12-4 and TRBJ2-6; D not resolved. This CDR3 comprises 15 residues. V lost 0 bases and J lost 2, with 5 bases in between. The CDR3 is CASSLAFTGANVLTF. The CDR3 region has the DNA TGTGCCAGCAGTTTAGCGTTCACTGGGGCCAACGTCCTGACTTTC.

V gene TRBV28 combines with J gene TRBJ1-1, with D possibly matching TRBD1 (5 bases). This CDR3 has 13 amino acids. CDR1 is MDHEN, CDR2 SYDVKM, per germline. Trimming left V 6 bases short and J 7 bases short, with 15 bases between. CDR3 DNA: TGTGCCAGCAGGCTCGACAGACGCTTTGAAGCTTTCTTT. Protein: CASRLDRRFEAFF.

The V call is TRBV12-3 or TRBV12-4, the J call TRBJ1-1; D unresolved. The CDR3 is 14 residues long. Trimming left V 6 bases short and J 0 bases short, with 11 bases between. CDR3 DNA: TGTGCCAGCAGCGCACAGTGGATGAACACTGAAGCTTTCTTT. Amino acids: CASSAQWMNTEAFF.

This clonotype was detected a few times. This chain joins TRBV4-3 and TRBJ2-5, with TRBD2 identical over 9 bases. With the DNA end fitting TRBJ2-7 better, the J assignment may be wrong. The germline V gene has CDR1 LGHNA and CDR2 YSLEER. The CDR3 loop spans 16 amino acids. CDR3 loop: CASSQDWLAGSYEQYF. The DNA of the CDR3 is TGCGCCAGCAGCCAAGATTGGCTAGCGGGATCCTACGAGCAGTACTTC.

This clonotype was counted a few times. The chain employs TRBV4-2 and TRBJ2-1; 9 nucleotides agree with TRBD2. The V gene end was trimmed by 7 bases and the J gene end by 4 bases; junction bases not matched to a gene: 11. From germline, CDR1 is LGHNA and CDR2 YNFKEQ. The CDR3 is 16 residues long. The CDR3 sequence: CASNQPAGGTYNEQFF. The CDR3 nucleotides read TGTGCCAGCAACCAGCCCGCGGGAGGGACATACAATGAGCAGTTCTTC.

The chain carries TRBV6-6 and TRBJ2-6; the D gene is possibly TRBD2 (6 bases). CDR1 and CDR2 from the germline V gene are MNHNY and SVGAGI (reference sequence). CDR3 length: 16 residues. V was cut by 4 bases and J by 4 bases, with 14 bases left in between. The CDR3 spells CASSWQEGSGANVLTF. The CDR3 DNA reads TGTGCCAGCAGTTGGCAGGAGGGGTCAGGGGCCAACGTCCTGACTTTC.

This clonotype showed up just once. The chain has TRBV28 and TRBJ1-5; tentatively, D is TRBD1 (6 bases). V was clipped by 3 bases and J by 7 bases, with 37 bases between them. Germline CDR1 reads MDHEN; CDR2 reads SYDVKM. CDR3 size: 22 residues. CDR3 bases: TGTGCCAGCAGTTTCCCGAATCCGTTTCCCTCGACAGGTCCAGAAGGGAAACAGCCCCAGCATTTT. Its protein is CASSFPNPFPSTGPEGKQPQHF.

V usage is TRBV27 and J usage is TRBJ2-1, with TRBD2 matching 16 bases. J lost 10 bases, V lost 3 bases, and 3 bases had no gene match. This CDR3 has 15 amino acids. Germline V gene data show CDR1 as MNHEY and CDR2 as SMNVEV (reference sequence). CDR3 in DNA: TGTGCCAGCAGTTTGGGGACTAGCGGGAGGGCGGAGCAGTTCTTC. Its protein product is CASSLGTSGRAEQFF.

The J gene is TRBJ2-7, the V gene TRBV4-3; 7 bases align to TRBD1. V lost 4 bases to trimming and J lost 4 bases; unmatched junction nucleotides: 7. Germline CDR1 reads LGHNA; CDR2 reads YSLEER. This CDR3 contains 14 residues. CDR3 region: CASSPWTGQYEQYF. DNA of the CDR3: TGCGCCAGCAGCCCGTGGACAGGCCAGTACGAGCAGTACTTC.

This clonotype has only a few counts. This chain connects TRBV5-5 to TRBJ2-4; 8 bases fit TRBD1. The length of the CDR3 is 15 residues. In germline, CDR1 is SGHKS, CDR2 YYEKEE (reference sequence). V lost 4 bases and J lost 7; bases outside the gene matches: 10. The CDR3 nucleotides read TGTGCCAGCAGCCGCGGACAGGGATTTCAGAACATTCAGTACTTC. Encoded protein: CASSRGQGFQNIQYF.

The chain joins TRBV5-4 to TRBJ2-3; 14 bases fit TRBD2. This CDR3 has 17 residues. Germline values: CDR1 SGHNT, CDR2 YYREEE (reference sequence). The V and J ends lost 7 bases and 5 bases, in that order; junction bases with no gene match: 12. The CDR3 DNA follows: TGTGCCAGCGGCCCGAGGACTAGCGGGAGGTGGGGAGATACGCAGTATTTT. It specifies CASGPRTSGRWGDTQYF. The variable domain in full, completed from reference TRBV5-4 and TRBJ2-3, reads ETGVTQSPTHLIKTRGQQVTLRCSSQSGHNTVSWYQQALGQGPQFIFQYYREEENGRGNFPPRFSGLQFPNYSSELNVNALELDDSALYLCASGPRTSGRWGDTQYFGPGTRLTVL.